The entry that follows covers one T cell receptor beta chain sequence. The sample originates from a study of blood T cell repertoires in COVID-19. Turning to the study itself: There were acute and convalescent COVID-19 samples, and they came from the United States, Italy and Spain. In each case, the material was cDNA or gDNA derived from T cells, B-cell-depleted T cells, or PBMCs.

The CDR3 has 14 amino acids. Trimming removed 3 bases from V and 3 bases from J, with 12 bases in between. CDR1 SGDLS and CDR2 YYNGEE come from the germline V gene. The authors' processing: It was from reference gene primer amplification that nucleated cell counts were estimated. TCRdb's table, derived via immunoSEQ multiplex PCR, lists solely in-frame clones and lacks some. V, J and clone size are those of that table, while D and trimming were read from the DNA. In the table there are approximately 290,000 clones, 89% of which are singletons. The sequenced sample was peripheral blood. This TCR derives from a woman aged 60-75 years with acute or convalescent COVID-19. The chain uses TRBV9 and TRBJ1-2, with D uncertain. The CDR3 DNA reads as TGTGCCAGCAGCGAGGGCGGGGTTGACTATGGCTACACCTTC. As protein: CASSEGGVDYGYTF. Full variable domain (outside the CDR3, taken from reference TRBV9 and TRBJ1-2): DSGVTQTPKHLITATGQRVTLRCSPRSGDLSVYWYQQSLDQGLQFLIQYYNGEERAKGNILERFSAQQFPDLHSELNLSSLELGDSALYFCASSEGGVDYGYTFGSGTRLTVV.